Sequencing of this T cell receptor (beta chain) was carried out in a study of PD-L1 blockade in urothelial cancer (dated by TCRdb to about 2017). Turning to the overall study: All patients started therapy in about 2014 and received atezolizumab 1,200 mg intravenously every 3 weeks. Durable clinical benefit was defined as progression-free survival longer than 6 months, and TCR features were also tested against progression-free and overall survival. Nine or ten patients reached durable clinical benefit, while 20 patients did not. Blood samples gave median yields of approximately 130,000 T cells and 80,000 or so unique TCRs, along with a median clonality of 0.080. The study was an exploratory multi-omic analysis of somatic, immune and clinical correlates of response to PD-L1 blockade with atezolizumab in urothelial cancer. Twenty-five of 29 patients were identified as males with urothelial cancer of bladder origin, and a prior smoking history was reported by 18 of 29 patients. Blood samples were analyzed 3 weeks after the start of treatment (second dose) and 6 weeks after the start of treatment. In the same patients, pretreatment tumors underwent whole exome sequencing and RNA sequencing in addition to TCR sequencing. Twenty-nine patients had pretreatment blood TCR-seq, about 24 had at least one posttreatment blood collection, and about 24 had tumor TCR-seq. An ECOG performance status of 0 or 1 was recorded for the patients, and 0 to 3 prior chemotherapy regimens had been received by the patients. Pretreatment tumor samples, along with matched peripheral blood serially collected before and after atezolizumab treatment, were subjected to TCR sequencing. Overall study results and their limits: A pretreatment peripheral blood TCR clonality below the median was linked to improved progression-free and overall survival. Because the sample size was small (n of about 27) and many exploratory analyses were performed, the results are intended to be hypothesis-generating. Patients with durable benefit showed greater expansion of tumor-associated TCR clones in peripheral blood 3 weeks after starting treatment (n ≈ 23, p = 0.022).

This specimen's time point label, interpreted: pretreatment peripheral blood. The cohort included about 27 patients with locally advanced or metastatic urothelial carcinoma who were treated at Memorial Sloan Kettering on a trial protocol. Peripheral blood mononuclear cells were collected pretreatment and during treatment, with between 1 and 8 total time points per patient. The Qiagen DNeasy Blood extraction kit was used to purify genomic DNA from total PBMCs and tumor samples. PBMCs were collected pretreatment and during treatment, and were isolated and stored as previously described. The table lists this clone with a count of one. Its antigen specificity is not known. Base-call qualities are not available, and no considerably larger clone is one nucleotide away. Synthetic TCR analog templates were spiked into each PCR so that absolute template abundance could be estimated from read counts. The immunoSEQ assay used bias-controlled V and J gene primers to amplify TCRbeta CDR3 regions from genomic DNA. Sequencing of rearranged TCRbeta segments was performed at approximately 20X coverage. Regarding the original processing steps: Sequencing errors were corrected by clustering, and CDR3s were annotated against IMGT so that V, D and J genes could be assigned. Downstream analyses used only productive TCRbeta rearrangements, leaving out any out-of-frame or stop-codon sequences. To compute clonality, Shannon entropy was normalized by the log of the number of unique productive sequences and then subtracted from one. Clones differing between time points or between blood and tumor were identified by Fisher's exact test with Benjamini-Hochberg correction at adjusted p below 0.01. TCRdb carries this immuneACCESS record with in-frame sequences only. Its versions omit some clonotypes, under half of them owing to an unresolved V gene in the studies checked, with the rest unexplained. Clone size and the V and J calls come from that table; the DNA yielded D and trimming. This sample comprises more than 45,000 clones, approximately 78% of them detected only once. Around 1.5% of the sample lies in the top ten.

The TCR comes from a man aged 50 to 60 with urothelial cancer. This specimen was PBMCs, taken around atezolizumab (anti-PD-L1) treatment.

DNA sequence: TGTGCCAGCTTGGGACAGGGGGCGGTCGGGGAGCTGTTTTTT. Its protein reads: CASLGQGAVGELFF. The chain is assembled from TRBV28 and TRBJ2-2, and 12 junctional nucleotides match TRBD1. The germline V gene provides CDR1 MDHEN and CDR2 SYDVKM. The germline V end is reduced by 8 bases and the J end by 7 bases; junction bases left unmatched: 5. Its CDR3 holds 14 amino acids, cysteine through phenylalanine. The kept DNA is CDR3 alone, 42 bases in frame from the first base.